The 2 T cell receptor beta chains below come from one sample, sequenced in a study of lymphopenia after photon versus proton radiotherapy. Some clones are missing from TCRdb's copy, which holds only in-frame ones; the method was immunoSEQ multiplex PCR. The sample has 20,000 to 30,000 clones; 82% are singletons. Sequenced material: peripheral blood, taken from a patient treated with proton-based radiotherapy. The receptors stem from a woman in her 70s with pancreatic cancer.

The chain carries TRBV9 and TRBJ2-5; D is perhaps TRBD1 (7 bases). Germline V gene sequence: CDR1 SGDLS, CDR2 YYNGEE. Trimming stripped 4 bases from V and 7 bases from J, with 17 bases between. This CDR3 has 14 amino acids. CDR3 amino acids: CASSPGTAAGTQYF. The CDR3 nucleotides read TGTGCCAGCAGCCCAGGGACAGCAGCGGGGACCCAGTACTTC.

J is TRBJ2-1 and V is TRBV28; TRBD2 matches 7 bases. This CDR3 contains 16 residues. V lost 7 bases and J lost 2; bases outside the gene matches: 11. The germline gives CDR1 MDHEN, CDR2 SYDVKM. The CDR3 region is CASKATSHRPYNEQFF. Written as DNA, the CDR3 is TGTGCCAGCAAAGCGACTAGCCATCGCCCCTACAATGAGCAGTTCTTC.